This T cell receptor (beta chain) comes out of a study of T cell responses to AZD1222 COVID-19 vaccine. Study summary: Pooling of second doses given at about 4 or about 12 weeks was done. Overall study results and limits: No day 14 peak samples; only post-peak repertoires were characterized.

The CDR3 covers 15 residues. V was clipped by 4 bases and J by 2 bases, with 13 bases between them. CDR1 is SGDLS and CDR2 is YYNGEE in the germline V gene. On this clone itself: Its antigen is undetermined.

Assay used: immunoSEQ multiplex PCR; TCRdb lists only in-frame clones, some missing. The table includes some 100,000 clones, around 84% detected once. This chain joins TRBV9 and TRBJ2-1; maybe TRBD1 (5 bases). The receptor was derived from an adult in good health. Sequenced material: peripheral blood, taken on day 0 of AZD1222 vaccination. The CDR3 region has the DNA TGTGCCAGCAGCCCCTCTGGGGCCCCCTACAATGAGCAGTTCTTC. It translates to CASSPSGAPYNEQFF.